This T cell receptor beta chain was captured by sequencing in a study of blood T cell repertoires in COVID-19. Original analysis: Amplification from reference gene primers served as the basis for estimated nucleated cell counts. Produced via immunoSEQ multiplex PCR; TCRdb's table is partial and in-frame only. Clonal size and the V and J genes are those of that table, whereas D and trimming came from the DNA. Seen here are around 310,000 clones, roughly 90% observed once, and the top ten hold roughly 6.8%. Followed longitudinally, the Seattle patients had been enrolled during active infection. The junction had 2 bases not matched to a gene; V was cut back by 2 bases and J by 4 bases. CDR3 length: 15 amino acids. Looked up from germline, CDR1 is KGHSH and CDR2 is LQKENI.

Sequenced: peripheral blood. V is TRBV18 and J is TRBJ2-1, with 10 bases aligning to TRBD2. The receptor comes from a woman in her 30s with COVID-19, enrolled during active disease. The CDR3 sequence is CASSPTSGTYNEQFF. In DNA, the CDR3 is TGTGCCAGCTCACCAACTAGCGGGACTTACAATGAGCAGTTCTTC. Together with reference TRBV18 and TRBJ2-1, the CDR3 gives the full variable domain: NAGVMQNPRHLVRRRGQEARLRCSPMKGHSHVYWYRQLPEEGLKFMVYLQKENIIDESGMPKERFSAEFPKEGPSILRIQQVVRGDSAAYFCASSPTSGTYNEQFFGPGTRLTVL.